The 20 T cell receptor beta chains presented below share a single source sample, sequenced in a study of blood T cell repertoires in COVID-19. TCRdb's copy holds only in-frame clones and misses some; the assay was immunoSEQ multiplex PCR. The sample lists some 48,000 clones, around 80% occurring once. Sequenced input: PBMCs or T cells enriched from blood (not recorded which). The receptors shown here come from a woman in her forties or fifties with acute COVID-19.

The genes are TRBV2 and TRBJ1-3; the match to TRBD1 covers 9 bases. The trim removed 6 bases at V and 3 bases at J, leaving 6 bases unmatched. Germline CDR1 reads SNHLY; CDR2 reads FYNNEI. The CDR3 is 15 amino acids. The CDR3 nucleotides read TGTGCCAGCAGACCTCGGACAGGGGATGGAAACACCATATATTTT. Translated: CASRPRTGDGNTIYF.

The chain combines TRBV9 with TRBJ2-1; D perhaps matches TRBD1 (5 bases). Germline V gene sequence: CDR1 SGDLS, CDR2 YYNGEE. The CDR3 is 15 residues long. Trimming cost V 0 bases and J 5 bases, with 12 bases left between them. Here the CDR3 reads CASSVGVGVDNEQFF. The CDR3 DNA reads TGTGCCAGCAGCGTAGGGGTAGGGGTGGACAATGAGCAGTTCTTC.

The genes are TRBV30 and TRBJ1-6; no clear D gene. The V gene lost 4 bases and the J gene lost 11 bases, with 18 bases spanning the gap. The germline V gene has CDR1 GTSNPN and CDR2 SVGIG (reference sequence). This CDR3 has 14 amino acids. The CDR3 region has the DNA TGTGCCTGGATAGGCCGAGACAATGGTCCACCCCTCCACTTT. Residues: CAWIGRDNGPPLHF.

The V call is TRBV7-9, the J call TRBJ2-1; a possible D gene is TRBD1 (5 bases). The CDR3 length is 17 residues. Germline CDR1 and CDR2: SEHNR and FQNEAQ (reference sequence). V dropped 1 base and J dropped 0 bases, with 13 bases sitting between them. CDR3 region: CASSLVGVRSSYNEQFF. CDR3 DNA: TGTGCCAGCAGCTTAGTAGGGGTGAGGAGCTCCTACAATGAGCAGTTCTTC.

The rearrangement links TRBV4-1 to TRBJ1-2, with 7 nucleotides matching TRBD1. There are 14 residues in the CDR3. CDR1 is MGHRA and CDR2 is YSYEKL in the germline V gene. The V and J ends lost 4 bases and 5 bases, in that order; junction bases with no gene match: 7. CDR3 in amino acids: CASSLTQGWYGYTF. The CDR3 region has the DNA TGCGCCAGCAGCCTCACACAGGGGTGGTATGGCTACACCTTC.

The chain is built from TRBV19 and TRBJ1-5, with 7 bases that match TRBD1. The CDR3 covers 19 residues. The V gene's germline CDR1 is LNHDA and CDR2 SQIVND (reference sequence). Trimming cost V 5 bases and J 2 bases; bases outside gene matches: 18. In DNA, the CDR3 is TGTGCCAGTAGTTACCCTTCATCTCGTCCAGGGGGAGGCAATCAGCCCCAGCATTTT. Encoded protein: CASSYPSSRPGGGNQPQHF.

The V and J genes are TRBV28 and TRBJ1-5; TRBD1 is a possible D gene (5 bases). The CDR3 loop spans 18 amino acids. Deletions cut 5 bases from V and 0 bases from J, with 20 bases between. Germline loops: CDR1 MDHEN, CDR2 SYDVKM. Here the CDR3 reads CASSIRTLSHYSNQPQHF. The DNA for the CDR3 is TGTGCCAGCAGTATACGGACACTCTCCCATTATAGCAATCAGCCCCAGCATTTT.

This clone has more than one count but fewer than ten. This sequence joins TRBV12-3 or TRBV12-4 and TRBJ1-5, with D unclear. This CDR3 comprises 12 residues. Trimming left V 6 bases short and J 9 bases short, with 12 bases between. The CDR3 reads CASRLGDLPQHF. Here the CDR3 DNA reads TGTGCCAGCAGACTAGGCGACCTGCCCCAGCATTTT.

This sequence joins TRBV27 and TRBJ2-1, with 9 bases fitting TRBD1. The V segment lost 7 bases and the J segment 2 bases; nucleotides outside the gene matches: 9. The CDR3 consists of 16 residues. The V gene's germline CDR1 is MNHEY and CDR2 SMNVEV (reference sequence). CDR3 in DNA: TGTGCCAGCACCATGACAGGGGGAAGGACCTACAATGAGCAGTTCTTC. It encodes CASTMTGGRTYNEQFF.

The rearrangement joins TRBV27 to TRBJ2-4; no firm D call. Germline values: CDR1 MNHEY, CDR2 SMNVEV (reference sequence). This CDR3 has 13 amino acids. V was trimmed by 3 bases and J by 3 bases, leaving 6 bases between them. The CDR3 region is CASSFTGKNIQYF. The CDR3 nucleotides read TGTGCCAGCAGTTTCACCGGCAAAAACATTCAGTACTTC.

This rearrangement joins TRBV7-9 to TRBJ1-5, with a tentative D call TRBD1 (5 bases). The germline gives CDR1 SEHNR, CDR2 FQNEAQ (reference sequence). Trimming cost V 5 bases and J 0 bases, with 8 bases left between them. This CDR3 spans 14 amino acids. The CDR3 DNA sequence: TGTGCCAGCAGCCTGGACACTAGCAATCAGCCCCAGCATTTT. Protein: CASSLDTSNQPQHF.

CDR3 region: CASLTGGPGDTQYF. CDR3 nucleotides: TGTGCCAGCCTCACAGGGGGGCCCGGAGATACGCAGTATTTT. The chain has TRBV28 and TRBJ2-3; 8 bases are a match to TRBD1. The CDR3 is 14 residues long. Per germline, CDR1 MDHEN and CDR2 SYDVKM. Trimming cost V 8 bases and J 5 bases; bases outside gene matches: 9.

The J gene is TRBJ1-6, the V gene TRBV28, with D unclear. CDR3 length equals 14 residues. Trimming pared 7 bases from V and 6 bases from J, leaving 13 bases between. Germline CDR1 MDHEN, CDR2 SYDVKM. The CDR3 sequence: CASTPAAFNSPLHF. The CDR3 coding sequence is TGTGCCAGCACCCCCGCGGCCTTTAATTCACCCCTCCACTTT.

J is TRBJ2-5 and V is TRBV27, with D tentatively TRBD2 (6 bases). CDR3 length equals 15 residues. Germline V gene lookup returns CDR1 MNHEY and CDR2 SMNVEV (reference sequence). V was clipped by 7 bases and J by 5 bases, with 20 bases between them. The CDR3 is CASTRVRGSLETQYF. CDR3 nucleotide sequence: TGTGCCAGCACCCGAGTGCGGGGTTCATTGGAGACCCAGTACTTC.

The chain joins TRBV5-1 to TRBJ2-5, with TRBD2 matching 10 bases. The CDR3 length is 15 residues. Germline V lookup: CDR1 SGHRS, CDR2 YFSETQ. After removal of 3 bases from V and 5 bases from J, the junction contained 7 bases not matched to a gene. The CDR3 DNA reads TGCGCCAGCAGCTCCGGAGCGGGGGGGACGGAGACCCAGTACTTC. As protein: CASSSGAGGTETQYF.

This clone was seen only once. V is TRBV19 and J is TRBJ1-5; possible D gene TRBD1, 6 bases. From germline, CDR1 is LNHDA and CDR2 SQIVND (reference sequence). The length of the CDR3 is 13 residues. V dropped 5 bases and J dropped 14 bases, with 19 bases sitting between them. CDR3 residues: CASSAGNGGPKHF. The CDR3 nucleotides read TGTGCCAGTAGTGCCGGGAACGGGGGGCCTAAGCATTTT.

The V gene is TRBV29-1, the J gene TRBJ2-7; TRBD1 aligns across 9 bases. V trimming: 7 bases; J trimming: 6 bases; junction bases outside the gene matches: 4. Germline CDR1 SQVTM, CDR2 ANQGSEA. The CDR3 is 11 residues long. The CDR3 reads CSARDRVEQYF. DNA of the CDR3: TGCAGCGCCCGGGACAGGGTCGAGCAGTACTTC.

As concerns this clone: One junction end disagrees with the germline gene, perhaps due to a read error. The chain employs TRBV7-7 and TRBJ2-1; TRBD2 is a possible D gene (6 bases). The germline gives CDR1 SSHAT, CDR2 FNYEAQ (reference sequence). This CDR3 has 15 residues. CDR3 in DNA: TGTGCTAGCAGCTTAGCGGTGACAATGTACAATGAGCAGTTCTTC. Translating it yields CASSLAVTMYNEQFF.

This clone was detected once. V usage is TRBV18 and J usage is TRBJ2-1, with 9 bases that match TRBD2. J gave up 3 bases and V 3 bases, and 9 bases lay outside the gene matches. CDR3 length: 17 amino acids. Germline V lookup: CDR1 KGHSH, CDR2 LQKENI. CDR3 amino acids: CASSPIEFSGGYNEQFF. The CDR3 DNA sequence: TGTGCCAGCTCACCCATCGAGTTTAGCGGGGGCTACAATGAGCAGTTCTTC.

The V and J genes are TRBV19 and TRBJ1-5; possibly TRBD1 for D (6 bases). CDR3 size: 17 residues. Germline V gene lookup returns CDR1 LNHDA and CDR2 SQIVND (reference sequence). V lost 3 bases, J lost 2 bases, and 17 bases lay in between. DNA of the CDR3: TGTGCCAGTAGTATGGCCGGGGGGCGGATAGGCAATCAGCCCCAGCATTTT. Translation gives CASSMAGGRIGNQPQHF.